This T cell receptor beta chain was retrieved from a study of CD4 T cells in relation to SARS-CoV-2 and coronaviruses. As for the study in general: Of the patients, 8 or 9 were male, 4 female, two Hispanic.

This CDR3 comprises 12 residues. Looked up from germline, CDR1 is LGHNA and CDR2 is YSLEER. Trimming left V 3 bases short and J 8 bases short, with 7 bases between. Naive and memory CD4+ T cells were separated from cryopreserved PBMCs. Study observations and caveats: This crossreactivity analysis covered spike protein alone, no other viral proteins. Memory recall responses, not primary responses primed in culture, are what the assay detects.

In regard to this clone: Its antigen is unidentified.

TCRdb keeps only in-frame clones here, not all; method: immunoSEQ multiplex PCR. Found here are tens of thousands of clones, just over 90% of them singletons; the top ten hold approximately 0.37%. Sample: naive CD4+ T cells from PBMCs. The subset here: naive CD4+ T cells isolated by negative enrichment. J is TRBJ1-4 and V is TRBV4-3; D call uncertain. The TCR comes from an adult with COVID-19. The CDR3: CASSQTGEKLFF. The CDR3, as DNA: TGCGCCAGCAGCCAGACGGGGGAAAAACTGTTTTTT.